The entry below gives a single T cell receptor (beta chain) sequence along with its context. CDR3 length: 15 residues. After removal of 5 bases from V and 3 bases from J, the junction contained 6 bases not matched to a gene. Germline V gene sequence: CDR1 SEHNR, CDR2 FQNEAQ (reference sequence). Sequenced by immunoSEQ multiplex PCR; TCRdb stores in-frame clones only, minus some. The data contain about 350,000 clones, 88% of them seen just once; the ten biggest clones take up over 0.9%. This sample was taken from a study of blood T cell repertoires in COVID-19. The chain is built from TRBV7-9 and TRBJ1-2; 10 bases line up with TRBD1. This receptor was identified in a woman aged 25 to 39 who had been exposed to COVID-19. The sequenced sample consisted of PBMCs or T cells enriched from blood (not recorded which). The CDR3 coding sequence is TGTGCCAGCAGCGAGGGACAGGGGATCTACTATGGCTACACCTTC. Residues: CASSEGQGIYYGYTF. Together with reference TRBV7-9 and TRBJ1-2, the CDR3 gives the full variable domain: DTGVSQNPRHKITKRGQNVTFRCDPISEHNRLYWYRQTLGQGPEFLTYFQNEAQLEKSRLLSDRFSAERPKGSFSTLEIQRTEQGDSAMYLCASSEGQGIYYGYTFGSGTRLTVV.